This T cell receptor (beta chain) was found in a study of blood T cell repertoires in COVID-19. Overall study context: Either two negative PCRs, clearance, or symptom resolution qualified Cohort 3 donors as recovered.

Here immunoSEQ multiplex PCR was the method, and the copy in TCRdb shows in-frame clones only, minus some. The sample records fewer than 150,000 clones, 84% being singletons. Looked up from germline, CDR1 is SGHAT and CDR2 is FQNNGV. This CDR3 is 15 amino acids long. Trimming took off 5 bases at V and 6 bases at J, with 16 bases between the two ends. Participants were aged about 18 to 90 years from about two dozen US areas. Cohorts were based on clinical histories the participants reported. In its sample, this clone was seen once. This TCR was recovered from a man aged 45 to 65 in a cohort exposed to, infected with or recovered from COVID-19 (not recorded which). J is TRBJ1-4 and V is TRBV11-2; D unresolved. Material: PBMCs or T cells enriched from blood (not recorded which). CDR3 sequence (DNA): TGTGCCAGCAGCAGCGGCCCCCGAGGCGATGAAAAACTGTTTTTT. This sequence encodes CASSSGPRGDEKLFF.